The rows below give T cell receptor beta chains drawn from one sample of a study of T cell repertoires in cytomegalovirus infection. No antigen is known for these receptors. TCRdb re-derived calls from the reads in MiXCR, one entry per CDR3 protein. The data contain some 920,000 distinct CDR3 sequences, around 30% of them seen just once; the ten biggest clones take up more than 12%. Sequenced material: cultured CD8+ T cells from PBMCs, taken from culture after CMV antigen stimulation. The receptors stem from a human donor in good health (CMV status not recorded). Some clones in this sample may be carry-over from other donors' samples. Both conserved end residues are part of each CDR3. D genes are given only for firm matches. Expanded clones get a size class; other rows say once, few or many, or leave the size out.

>-|-|TRBJ1-6|TRBV3-1
TGTGCCAGCAGCCAAGTATCACAAGGGGGTGGATCACCCCTCCACTTT
CASSQVSQGGGSPLHF
>-|-|TRBJ1-4|TRBV3-1
TGTGCCAGCAGCGCCCCAAGGGCGAGGGGAGCTAATGAAAAACTGTTTTTT
CASSAPRARGANEKLFF
>few|-|TRBJ2-5|TRBV6-2/TRBV6-3
TGTGCCAGCAGTTACTTTGGGAGCGAGACCCAGTACTTC
CASSYFGSETQYF
>-|-|TRBJ2-1|TRBV7-9
TGTGCCAGCAGTATAAGGACAGCAGCTGAGCAGTTCTTC
CASSIRTAAEQFF
>-|-|TRBJ1-5|TRBV19
TGTGCCAGTAGCCCCGGAGGGCCCAATCAGCCCCAGCATTTT
CASSPGGPNQPQHF
>many|-|TRBJ2-5|TRBV7-6
TGTGCCAGCAGCTTAGTGGGACTCAATCAAGAGACCCAGTACTTC
CASSLVGLNQETQYF
>-|-|TRBJ2-2|TRBV27
TGTGCCAGCAGTTTCTCTAGCCTCACCGGGGAGCTGTTTTTT
CASSFSSLTGELFF
>few|-|TRBJ2-7|TRBV6-5
TGTGCCACCCCAGAAGGCAGTCTTTCCTACGAGCAGTACTTC
CATPEGSLSYEQYF
>-|TRBD2|TRBJ2-1|TRBV20-1
TGCAGTGCTAGATCCAGCGGGGTAATCGATGAGCAGTTCTTC
CSARSSGVIDEQFF
>-|-|TRBJ1-3|TRBV9
TGTGCCAGCACAGCTGGGGTAACTGGAAACACCATATATTTT
CASTAGVTGNTIYF
>-|TRBD1|TRBJ1-5|TRBV24-1
TGTGCCACCAGTGATCGTCAGGGGGACCAGCCCCAGCATTTT
CATSDRQGDQPQHF
>-|-|TRBJ1-1|TRBV20-1
TGCAGTGCTTTCTGGTACGGAGAACTCCAGACCACTGAAGCTTTCTTT
CSAFWYGELQTTEAFF
>-|-|TRBJ1-2|TRBV7-9
TGTGCCAGCAGCTTAGATTATTATGGCTACACCTTC
CASSLDYYGYTF
>-|TRBD1|TRBJ1-4|TRBV3-1
TGTGCCAGCAGCCAAGGCCAGGGGGCGCGGAAACTGTTTTTT
CASSQGQGARKLFF
>-|TRBD2|TRBJ2-1|TRBV11-2
TGTGCCAGCAGCGGGACTAGCGGGGGACTCGATGAGCAGTTCTTC
CASSGTSGGLDEQFF
>-|-|TRBJ2-5|TRBV3-1
TGTGCCAGCAGCAAATGGCCAAACCGGGAGACCCAGTACTTC
CASSKWPNRETQYF